This T cell receptor (beta chain) originates from a study of cytomegalovirus exposure and HLA in healthy donors. The wider study: Falling in the Caucasian-associated ancestry cluster were approximately 86% of 350 to 400 genotyped donors.

Primers for the PCR totalled 60 Vbeta and 13 Jbeta. Generated by immunoSEQ multiplex PCR, the TCRdb table keeps only in-frame clones and is missing some. The data show 99,000 or so clones, with about 78% seen just once and 1% to 1.5% held by the top ten. V dropped 6 bases and J dropped 1; count of bases not matched to a gene: 5. CDR1 and CDR2 from the germline V gene are MNHEY and SVGAGI. The CDR3 is 14 residues long. The chain combines TRBV6-5 with TRBJ1-1; TRBD1 matches 7 bases. The TCR was taken from a man aged 25-45 years in good health and CMV-seronegative. Specimen: PBMCs. As DNA, the CDR3 is TGTGCCAGCAGCACAAACAGGGGGAACACTGAAGCTTTCTTT. Its protein product is CASSTNRGNTEAFF.